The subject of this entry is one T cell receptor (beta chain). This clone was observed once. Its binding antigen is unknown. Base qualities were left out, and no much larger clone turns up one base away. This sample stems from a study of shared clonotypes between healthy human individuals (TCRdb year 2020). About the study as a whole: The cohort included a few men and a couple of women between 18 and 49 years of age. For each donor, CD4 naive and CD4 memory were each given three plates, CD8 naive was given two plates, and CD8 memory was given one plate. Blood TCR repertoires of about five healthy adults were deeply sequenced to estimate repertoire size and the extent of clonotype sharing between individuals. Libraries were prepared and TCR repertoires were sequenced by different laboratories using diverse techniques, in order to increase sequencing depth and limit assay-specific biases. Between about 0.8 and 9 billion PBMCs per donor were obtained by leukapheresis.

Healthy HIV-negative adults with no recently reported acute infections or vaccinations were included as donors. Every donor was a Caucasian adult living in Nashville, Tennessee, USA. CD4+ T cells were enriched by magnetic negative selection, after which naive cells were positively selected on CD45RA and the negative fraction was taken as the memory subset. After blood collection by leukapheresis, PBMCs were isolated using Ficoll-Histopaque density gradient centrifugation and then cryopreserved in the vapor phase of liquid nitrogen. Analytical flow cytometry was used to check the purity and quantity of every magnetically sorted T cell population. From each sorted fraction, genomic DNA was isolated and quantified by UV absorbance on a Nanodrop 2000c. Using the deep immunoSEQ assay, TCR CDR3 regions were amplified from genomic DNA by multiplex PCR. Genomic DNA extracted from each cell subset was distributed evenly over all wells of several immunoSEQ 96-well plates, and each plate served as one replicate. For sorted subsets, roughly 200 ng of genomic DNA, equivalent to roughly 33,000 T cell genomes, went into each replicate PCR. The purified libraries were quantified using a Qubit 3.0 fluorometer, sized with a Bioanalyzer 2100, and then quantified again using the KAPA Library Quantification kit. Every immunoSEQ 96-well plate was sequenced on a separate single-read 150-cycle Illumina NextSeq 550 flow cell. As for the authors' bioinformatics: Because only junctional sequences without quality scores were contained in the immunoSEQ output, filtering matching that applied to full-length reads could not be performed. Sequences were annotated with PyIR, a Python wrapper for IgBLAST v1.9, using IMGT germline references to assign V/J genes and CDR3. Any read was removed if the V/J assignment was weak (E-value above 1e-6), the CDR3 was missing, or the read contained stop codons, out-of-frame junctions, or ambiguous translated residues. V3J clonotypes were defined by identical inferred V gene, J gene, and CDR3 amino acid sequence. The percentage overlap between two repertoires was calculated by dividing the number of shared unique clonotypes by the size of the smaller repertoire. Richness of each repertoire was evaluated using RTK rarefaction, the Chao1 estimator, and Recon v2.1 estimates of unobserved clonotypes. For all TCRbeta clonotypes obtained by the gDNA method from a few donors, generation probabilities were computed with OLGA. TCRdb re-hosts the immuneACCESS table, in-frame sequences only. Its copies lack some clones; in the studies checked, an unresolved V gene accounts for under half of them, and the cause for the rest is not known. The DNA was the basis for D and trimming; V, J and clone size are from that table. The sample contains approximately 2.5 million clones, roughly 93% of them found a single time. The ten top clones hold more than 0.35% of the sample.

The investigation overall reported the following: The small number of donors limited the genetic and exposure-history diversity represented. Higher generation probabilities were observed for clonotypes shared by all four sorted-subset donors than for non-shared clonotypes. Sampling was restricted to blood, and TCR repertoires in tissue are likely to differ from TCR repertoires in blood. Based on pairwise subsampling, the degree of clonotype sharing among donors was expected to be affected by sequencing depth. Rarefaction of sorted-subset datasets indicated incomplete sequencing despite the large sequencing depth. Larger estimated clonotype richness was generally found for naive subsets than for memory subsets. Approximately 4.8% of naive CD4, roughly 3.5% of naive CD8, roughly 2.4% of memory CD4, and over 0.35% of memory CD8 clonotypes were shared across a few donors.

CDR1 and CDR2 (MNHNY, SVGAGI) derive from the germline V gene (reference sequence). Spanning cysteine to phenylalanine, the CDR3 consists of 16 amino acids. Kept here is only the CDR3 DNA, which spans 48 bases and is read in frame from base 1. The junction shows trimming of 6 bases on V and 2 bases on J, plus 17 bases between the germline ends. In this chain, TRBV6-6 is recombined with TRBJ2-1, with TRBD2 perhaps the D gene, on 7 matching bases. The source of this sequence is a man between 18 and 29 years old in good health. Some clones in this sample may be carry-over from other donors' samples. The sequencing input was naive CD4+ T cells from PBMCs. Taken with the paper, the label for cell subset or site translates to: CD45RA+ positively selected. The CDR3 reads CASSLGGPGTYNEQFF. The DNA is TGTGCCAGCAGCCTGGGGGGGCCAGGGACCTACAATGAGCAGTTCTTC.